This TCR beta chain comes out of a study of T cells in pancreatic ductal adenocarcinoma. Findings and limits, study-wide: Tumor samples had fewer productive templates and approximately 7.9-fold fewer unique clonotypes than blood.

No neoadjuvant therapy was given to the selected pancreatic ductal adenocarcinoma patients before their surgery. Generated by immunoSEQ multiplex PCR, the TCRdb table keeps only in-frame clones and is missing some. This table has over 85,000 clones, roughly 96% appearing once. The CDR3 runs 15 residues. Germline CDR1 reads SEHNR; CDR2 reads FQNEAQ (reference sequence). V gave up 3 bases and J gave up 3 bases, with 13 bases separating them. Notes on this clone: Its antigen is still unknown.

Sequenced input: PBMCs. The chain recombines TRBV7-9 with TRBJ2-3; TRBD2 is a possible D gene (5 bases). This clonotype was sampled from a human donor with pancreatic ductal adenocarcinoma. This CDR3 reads CASSLKGSGTDTQYF. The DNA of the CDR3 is TGTGCCAGCAGCTTGAAAGGGAGTGGAACAGATACGCAGTATTTT.